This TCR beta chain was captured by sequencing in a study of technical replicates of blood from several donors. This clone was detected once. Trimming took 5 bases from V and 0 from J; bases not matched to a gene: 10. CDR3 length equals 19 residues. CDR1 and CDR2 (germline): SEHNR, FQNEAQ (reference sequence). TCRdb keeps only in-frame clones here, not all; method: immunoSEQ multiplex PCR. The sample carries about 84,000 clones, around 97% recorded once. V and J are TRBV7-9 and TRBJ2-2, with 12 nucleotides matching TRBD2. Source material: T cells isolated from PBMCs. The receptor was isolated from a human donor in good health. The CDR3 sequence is CASSQDRTSGGPNTGELFF. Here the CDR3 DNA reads TGTGCCAGCAGCCAAGACCGAACTAGCGGGGGGCCGAACACCGGGGAGCTGTTTTTT.